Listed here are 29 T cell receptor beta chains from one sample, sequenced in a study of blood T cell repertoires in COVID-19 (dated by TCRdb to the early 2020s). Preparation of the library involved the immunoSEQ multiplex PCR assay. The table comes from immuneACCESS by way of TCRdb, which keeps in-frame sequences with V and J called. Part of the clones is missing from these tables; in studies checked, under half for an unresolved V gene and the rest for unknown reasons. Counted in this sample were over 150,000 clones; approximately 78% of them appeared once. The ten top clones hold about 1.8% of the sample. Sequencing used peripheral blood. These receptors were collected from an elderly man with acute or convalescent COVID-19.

CDR3 sequence: CATSRGATGGQETQYF. The CDR3 DNA reads TGTGCCACCAGCAGGGGGGCGACAGGGGGCCAAGAGACCCAGTACTTC. The chain is built from TRBV15 and TRBJ2-5; 9 nucleotides agree with TRBD1. V trimming: 3 bases; J trimming: 1 base; junction bases outside the gene matches: 6. The CDR3 covers 16 residues. Germline V lookup: CDR1 LNHNV, CDR2 YYDKDF (reference sequence).

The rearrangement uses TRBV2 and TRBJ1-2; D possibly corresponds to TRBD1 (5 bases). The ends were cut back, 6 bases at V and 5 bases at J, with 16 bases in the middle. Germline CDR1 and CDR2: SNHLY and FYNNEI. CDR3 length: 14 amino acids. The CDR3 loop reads CASSPTGAGYGYTF. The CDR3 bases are TGTGCCAGCAGCCCAACAGGTGCCGGTTATGGCTACACCTTC.

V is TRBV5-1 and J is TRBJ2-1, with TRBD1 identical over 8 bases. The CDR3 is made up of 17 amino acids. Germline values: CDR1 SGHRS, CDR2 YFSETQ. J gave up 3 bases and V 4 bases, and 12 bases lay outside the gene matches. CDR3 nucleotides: TGCGCCAGCAGCGGACCGGGACAGGACGGCGTCTACAATGAGCAGTTCTTC. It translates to CASSGPGQDGVYNEQFF.

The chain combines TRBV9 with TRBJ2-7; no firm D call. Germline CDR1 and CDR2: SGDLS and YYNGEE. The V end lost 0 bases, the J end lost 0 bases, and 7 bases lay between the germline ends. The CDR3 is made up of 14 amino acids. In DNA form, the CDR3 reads TGTGCCAGCAGCGTAGAGCCGCTCTCCTACGAGCAGTACGTC. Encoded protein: CASSVEPLSYEQYV.

CDR3 protein: CASNQGRGNTIYF. The CDR3 bases are TGTGCCAGCAACCAGGGGCGGGGAAACACCATATATTTT. V is TRBV2 and J is TRBJ1-3; TRBD1 might be the D (6 bases). Trimming shortened V by 7 bases and J by 4 bases, and 11 bases separated the two germline ends. The CDR3 consists of 13 residues. Germline V gives CDR1 SNHLY, CDR2 FYNNEI. The complete variable domain, with remaining parts taken from reference TRBV2 and TRBJ1-3, reads EPEVTQTPSHQVTQMGQEVILRCVPISNHLYFYWYRQILGQKVEFLVSFYNNEISEKSEIFDDQFSVERPDGSNFTLKIRSTKLEDSAMYFCASNQGRGNTIYFGEGSWLTVV.

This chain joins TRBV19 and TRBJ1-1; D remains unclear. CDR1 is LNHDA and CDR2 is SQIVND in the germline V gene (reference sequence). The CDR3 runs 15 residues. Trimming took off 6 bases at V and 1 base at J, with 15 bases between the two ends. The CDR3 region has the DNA TGTGCCAGTAGACCCGGAGGACGGCCGAACACTGAAGCTTTCTTT. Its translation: CASRPGGRPNTEAFF.

CDR3 bases: TGTGCCAGCAGTCCATCAGGTGGGACTTTCGAGACCCAGTACTTC. It encodes CASSPSGGTFETQYF. The V call is TRBV28, the J call TRBJ2-5, with D maybe TRBD2 (6 bases). V was shortened by 5 bases and J by 5 bases, with 18 bases between the two germline ends. This CDR3 has 15 residues. Germline lookup yields CDR1 MDHEN and CDR2 SYDVKM.

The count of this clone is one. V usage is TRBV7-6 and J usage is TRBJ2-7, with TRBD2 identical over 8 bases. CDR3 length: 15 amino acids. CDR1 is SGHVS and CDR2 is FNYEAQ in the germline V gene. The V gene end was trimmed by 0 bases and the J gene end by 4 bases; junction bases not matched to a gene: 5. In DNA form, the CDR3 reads TGTGCCAGCAGCTTAGCGAGCGGGGGTAGTTACGAGCAGTACTTC. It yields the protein CASSLASGGSYEQYF.

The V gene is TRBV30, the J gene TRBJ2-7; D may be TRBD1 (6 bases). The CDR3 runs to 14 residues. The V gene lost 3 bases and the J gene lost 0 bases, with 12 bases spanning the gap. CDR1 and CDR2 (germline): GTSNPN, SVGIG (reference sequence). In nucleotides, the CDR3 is TGTGCCTGGAGGACCGGGACAAACTCCTACGAGCAGTACTTC. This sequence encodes CAWRTGTNSYEQYF.

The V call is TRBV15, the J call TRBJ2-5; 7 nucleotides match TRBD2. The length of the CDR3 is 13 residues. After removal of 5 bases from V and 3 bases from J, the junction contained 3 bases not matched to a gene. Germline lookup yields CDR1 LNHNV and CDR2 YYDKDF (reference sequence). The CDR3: CATSWAGEETQYF. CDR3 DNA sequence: TGTGCCACCAGCTGGGCGGGGGAAGAGACCCAGTACTTC.

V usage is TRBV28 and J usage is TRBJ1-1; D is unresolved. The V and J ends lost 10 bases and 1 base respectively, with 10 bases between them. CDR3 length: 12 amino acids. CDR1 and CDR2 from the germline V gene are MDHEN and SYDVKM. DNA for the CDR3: TGTGCCACCGGACTGACGAACACTGAAGCTTTCTTT. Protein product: CATGLTNTEAFF.

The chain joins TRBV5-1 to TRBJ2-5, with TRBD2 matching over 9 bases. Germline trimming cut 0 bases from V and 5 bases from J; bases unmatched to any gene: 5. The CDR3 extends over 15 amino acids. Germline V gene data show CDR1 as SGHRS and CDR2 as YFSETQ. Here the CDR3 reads CASSLGLAEGETQYF. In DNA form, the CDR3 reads TGCGCCAGCAGCTTGGGACTAGCGGAAGGGGAGACCCAGTACTTC.

Here the CDR3 DNA reads TGTGCCACCAGCAGAGACAGGGGTGGCTACACCTTC. This codes for CATSRDRGGYTF. This chain connects TRBV15 to TRBJ1-2; D is perhaps TRBD1 (6 bases). The germline V gene has CDR1 LNHNV and CDR2 YYDKDF (reference sequence). CDR3 length equals 12 residues. Trimming cost V 0 bases and J 7 bases, with 6 bases left between them.

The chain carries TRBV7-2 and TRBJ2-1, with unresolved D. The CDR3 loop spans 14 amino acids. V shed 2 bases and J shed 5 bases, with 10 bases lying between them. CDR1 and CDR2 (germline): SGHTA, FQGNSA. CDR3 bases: TGTGCCAGCAGCTTAATATTTTCTGACAATGAGCAGTTCTTC. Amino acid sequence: CASSLIFSDNEQFF.

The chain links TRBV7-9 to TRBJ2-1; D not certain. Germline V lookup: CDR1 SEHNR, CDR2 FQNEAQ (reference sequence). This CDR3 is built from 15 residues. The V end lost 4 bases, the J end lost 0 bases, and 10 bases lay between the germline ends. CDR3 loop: CASSYRKSSYNEQFF. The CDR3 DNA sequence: TGTGCCAGCAGCTACAGAAAAAGCTCCTACAATGAGCAGTTCTTC.

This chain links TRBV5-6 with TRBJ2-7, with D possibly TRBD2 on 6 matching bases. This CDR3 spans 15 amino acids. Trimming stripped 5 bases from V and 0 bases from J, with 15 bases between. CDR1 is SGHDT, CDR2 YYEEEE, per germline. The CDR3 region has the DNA TGTGCCAGCAGTCAATACCGGGGGAGCTCCTACGAGCAGTACTTC. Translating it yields CASSQYRGSSYEQYF.

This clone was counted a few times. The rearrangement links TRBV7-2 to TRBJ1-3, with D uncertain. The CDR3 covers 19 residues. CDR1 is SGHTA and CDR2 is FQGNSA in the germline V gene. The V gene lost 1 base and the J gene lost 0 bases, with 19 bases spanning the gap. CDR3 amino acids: CASSLEPPTAVGSGNTIYF. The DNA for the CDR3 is TGTGCCAGCAGCTTAGAACCCCCTACAGCGGTTGGCTCTGGAAACACCATATATTTT.

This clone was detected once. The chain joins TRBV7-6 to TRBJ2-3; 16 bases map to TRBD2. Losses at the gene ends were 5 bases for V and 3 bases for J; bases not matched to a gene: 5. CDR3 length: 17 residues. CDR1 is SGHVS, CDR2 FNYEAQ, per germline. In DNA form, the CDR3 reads TGTGCCAGCAGCCCCAGGGGACTAGCGGGGGGGACAGATACGCAGTATTTT. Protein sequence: CASSPRGLAGGTDTQYF.

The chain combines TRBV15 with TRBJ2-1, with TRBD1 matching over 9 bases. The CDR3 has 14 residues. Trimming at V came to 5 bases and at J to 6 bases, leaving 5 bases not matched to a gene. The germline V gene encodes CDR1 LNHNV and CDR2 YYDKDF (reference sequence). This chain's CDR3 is CATSEDRGFNEQFF. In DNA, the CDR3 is TGTGCCACCAGCGAGGACAGGGGCTTCAATGAGCAGTTCTTC.

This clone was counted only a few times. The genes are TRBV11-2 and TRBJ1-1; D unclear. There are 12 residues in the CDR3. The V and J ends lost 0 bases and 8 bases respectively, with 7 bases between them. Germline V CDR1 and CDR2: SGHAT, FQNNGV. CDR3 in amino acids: CASSLDSSEAFF. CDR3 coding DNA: TGTGCCAGCAGCTTAGATAGCTCAGAAGCTTTCTTT.

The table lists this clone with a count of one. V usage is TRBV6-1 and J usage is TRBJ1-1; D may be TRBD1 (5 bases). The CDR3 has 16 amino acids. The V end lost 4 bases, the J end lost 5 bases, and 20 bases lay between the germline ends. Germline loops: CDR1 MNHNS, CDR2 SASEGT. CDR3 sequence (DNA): TGTGCCAGCAGTGTAAATTCAGACAGATGGGGAACTGAAGCTTTCTTT. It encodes CASSVNSDRWGTEAFF.

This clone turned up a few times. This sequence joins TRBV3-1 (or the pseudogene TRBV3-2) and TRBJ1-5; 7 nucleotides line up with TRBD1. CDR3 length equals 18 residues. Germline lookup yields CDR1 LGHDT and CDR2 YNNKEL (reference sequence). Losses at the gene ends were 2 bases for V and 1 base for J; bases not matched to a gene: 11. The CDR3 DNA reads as TGTGCCAGCAGCCAAAGTTGCGCAGGGACAGCAAGCAATCAGCCCCAGCATTTT. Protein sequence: CASSQSCAGTASNQPQHF.

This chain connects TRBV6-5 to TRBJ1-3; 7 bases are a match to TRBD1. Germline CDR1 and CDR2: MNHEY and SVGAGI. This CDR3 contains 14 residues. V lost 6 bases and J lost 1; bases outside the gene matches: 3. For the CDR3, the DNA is TGTGCCAGCAGCGCACAGGGGTCTGGAAACACCATATATTTT. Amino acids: CASSAQGSGNTIYF.

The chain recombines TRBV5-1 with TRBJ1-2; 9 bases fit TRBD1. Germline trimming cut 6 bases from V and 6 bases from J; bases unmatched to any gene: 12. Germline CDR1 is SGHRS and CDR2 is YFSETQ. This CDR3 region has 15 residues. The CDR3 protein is CASTKLQGAANGYTF. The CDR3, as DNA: TGCGCCAGCACTAAATTACAGGGGGCAGCAAATGGCTACACCTTC.

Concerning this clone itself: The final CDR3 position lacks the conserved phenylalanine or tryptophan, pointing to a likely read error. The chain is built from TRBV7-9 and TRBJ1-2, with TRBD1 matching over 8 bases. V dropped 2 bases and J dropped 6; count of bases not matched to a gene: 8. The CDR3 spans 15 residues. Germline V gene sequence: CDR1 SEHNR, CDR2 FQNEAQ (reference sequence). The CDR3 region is CASSLQGAFAHGYTL. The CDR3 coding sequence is TGTGCCAGCAGCTTACAGGGGGCGTTTGCCCATGGCTACACCCTC.

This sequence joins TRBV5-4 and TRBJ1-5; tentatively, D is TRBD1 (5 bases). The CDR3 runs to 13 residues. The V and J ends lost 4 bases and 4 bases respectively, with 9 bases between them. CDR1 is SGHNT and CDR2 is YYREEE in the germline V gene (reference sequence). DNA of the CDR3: TGTGCCAGCAGCCCTGACAGAAATCAGCCCCAGCATTTT. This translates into CASSPDRNQPQHF.

The DNA of the CDR3 is TGTGCCAGCAGTTACCCTTCGCAGGGGCGATATGGCTACACCTTC. This gives the protein CASSYPSQGRYGYTF. This chain links TRBV6-2 or TRBV6-3 with TRBJ1-2, with TRBD1 as a possible D gene (6 bases). Germline V gene sequence: CDR1 MNHEY, CDR2 SVGEGT. The CDR3 is made up of 15 amino acids. V was clipped by 2 bases and J by 5 bases, with 15 bases between them.

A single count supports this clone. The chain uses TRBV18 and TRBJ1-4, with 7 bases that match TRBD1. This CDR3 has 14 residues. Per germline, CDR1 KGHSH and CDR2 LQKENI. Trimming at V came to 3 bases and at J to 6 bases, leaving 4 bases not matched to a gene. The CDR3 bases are TGTGCCAGCTCACCGAACAGGGGTGATGAAAAACTGTTTTTT. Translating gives CASSPNRGDEKLFF.

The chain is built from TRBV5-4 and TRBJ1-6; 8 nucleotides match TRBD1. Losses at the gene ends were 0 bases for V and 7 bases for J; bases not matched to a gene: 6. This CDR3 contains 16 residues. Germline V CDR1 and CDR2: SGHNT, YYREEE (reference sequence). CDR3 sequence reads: CASSLGGTGQNSPLHF. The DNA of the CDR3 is TGTGCCAGCAGCTTGGGGGGGACAGGACAAAATTCACCCCTCCACTTT.